This T cell receptor (beta chain) originates from a study of blood T cell repertoires in COVID-19. In the study overall: The cDNA or gDNA used as material had been derived from T cells, B-cell-depleted T cells, or PBMCs.

Clones were read by immunoSEQ multiplex PCR, and TCRdb kept only the in-frame ones, dropping some. Found here are 250,000 or so clones, approximately 80% of them singletons; the top ten hold less than 5%. Trimming shortened V by 4 bases and J by 2 bases, and 12 bases separated the two germline ends. The CDR3 totals 14 residues. The germline CDR1 and CDR2 sequences are SQVTM and ANQGSEA. The count of this clone is one. The sequence was collected from a man between 60 and 75 years old with acute or convalescent COVID-19. This chain uses TRBV29-1 with TRBJ1-5, with D uncertain. Sequenced sample: peripheral blood. In nucleotides, the CDR3 is TGCAGCGTTGCCGCGGAGGCGGGCAATCAGCCCCAGCATTTT. Its protein is CSVAAEAGNQPQHF.